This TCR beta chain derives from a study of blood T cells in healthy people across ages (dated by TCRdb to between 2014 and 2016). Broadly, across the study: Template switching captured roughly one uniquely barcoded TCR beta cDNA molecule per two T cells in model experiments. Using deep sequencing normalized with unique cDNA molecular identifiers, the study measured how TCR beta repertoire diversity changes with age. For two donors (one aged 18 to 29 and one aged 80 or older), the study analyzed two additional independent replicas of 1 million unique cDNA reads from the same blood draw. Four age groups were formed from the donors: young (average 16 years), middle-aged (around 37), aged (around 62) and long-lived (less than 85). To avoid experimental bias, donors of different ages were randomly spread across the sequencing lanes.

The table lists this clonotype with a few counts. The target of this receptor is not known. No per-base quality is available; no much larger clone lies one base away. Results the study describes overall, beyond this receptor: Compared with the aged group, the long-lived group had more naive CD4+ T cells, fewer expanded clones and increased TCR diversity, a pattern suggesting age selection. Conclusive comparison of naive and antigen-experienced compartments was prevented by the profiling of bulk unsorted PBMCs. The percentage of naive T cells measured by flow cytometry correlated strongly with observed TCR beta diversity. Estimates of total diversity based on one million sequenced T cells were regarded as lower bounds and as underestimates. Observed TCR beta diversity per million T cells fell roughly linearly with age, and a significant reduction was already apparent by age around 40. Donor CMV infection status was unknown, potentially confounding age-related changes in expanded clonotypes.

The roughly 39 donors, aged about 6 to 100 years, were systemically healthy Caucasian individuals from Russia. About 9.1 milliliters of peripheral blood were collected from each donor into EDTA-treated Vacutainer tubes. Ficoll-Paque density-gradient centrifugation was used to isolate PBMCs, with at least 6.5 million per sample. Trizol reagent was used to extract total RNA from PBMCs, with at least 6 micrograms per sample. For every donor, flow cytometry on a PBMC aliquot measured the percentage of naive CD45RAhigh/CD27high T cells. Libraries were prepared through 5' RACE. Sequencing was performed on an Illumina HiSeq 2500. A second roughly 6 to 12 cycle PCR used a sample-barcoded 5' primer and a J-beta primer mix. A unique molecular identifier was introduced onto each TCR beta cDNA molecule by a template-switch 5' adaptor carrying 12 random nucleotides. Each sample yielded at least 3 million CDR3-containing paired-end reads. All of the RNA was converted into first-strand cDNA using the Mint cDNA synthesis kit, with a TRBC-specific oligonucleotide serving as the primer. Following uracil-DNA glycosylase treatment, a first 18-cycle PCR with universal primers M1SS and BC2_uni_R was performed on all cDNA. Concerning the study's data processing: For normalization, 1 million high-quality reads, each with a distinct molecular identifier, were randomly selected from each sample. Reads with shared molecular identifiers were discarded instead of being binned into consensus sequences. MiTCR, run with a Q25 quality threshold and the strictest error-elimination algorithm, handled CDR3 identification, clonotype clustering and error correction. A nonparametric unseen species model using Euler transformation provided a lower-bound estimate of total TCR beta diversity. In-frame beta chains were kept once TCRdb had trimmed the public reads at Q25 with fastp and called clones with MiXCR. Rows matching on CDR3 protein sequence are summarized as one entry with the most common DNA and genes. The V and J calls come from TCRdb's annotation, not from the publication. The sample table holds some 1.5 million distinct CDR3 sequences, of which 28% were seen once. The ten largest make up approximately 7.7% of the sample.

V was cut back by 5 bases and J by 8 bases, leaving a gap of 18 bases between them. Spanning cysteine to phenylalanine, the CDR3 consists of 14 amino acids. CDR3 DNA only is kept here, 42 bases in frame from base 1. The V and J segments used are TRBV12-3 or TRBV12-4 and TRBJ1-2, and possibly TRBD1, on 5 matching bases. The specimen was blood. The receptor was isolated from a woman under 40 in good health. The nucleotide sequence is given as TGTGCCAGCAGTCCCACCGGGGCGGGGGGAGGCTACACCTTC. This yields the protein CASSPTGAGGGYTF.